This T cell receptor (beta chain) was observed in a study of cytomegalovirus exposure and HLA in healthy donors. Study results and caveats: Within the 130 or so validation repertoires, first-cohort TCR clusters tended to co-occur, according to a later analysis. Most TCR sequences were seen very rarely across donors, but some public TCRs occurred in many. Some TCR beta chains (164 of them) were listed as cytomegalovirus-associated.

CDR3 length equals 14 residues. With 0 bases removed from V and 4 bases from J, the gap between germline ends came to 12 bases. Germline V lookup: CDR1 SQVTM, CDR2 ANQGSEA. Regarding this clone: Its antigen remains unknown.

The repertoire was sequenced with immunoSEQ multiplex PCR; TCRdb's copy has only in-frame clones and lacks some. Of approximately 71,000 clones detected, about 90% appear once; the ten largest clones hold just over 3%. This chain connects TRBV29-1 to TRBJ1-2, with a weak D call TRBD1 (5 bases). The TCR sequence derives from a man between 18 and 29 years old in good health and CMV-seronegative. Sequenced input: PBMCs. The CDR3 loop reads CSVEDRTGSYGYTF. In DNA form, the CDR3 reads TGCAGCGTTGAAGATCGTACAGGAAGCTATGGCTACACCTTC.